These 20 T cell receptor beta chains share one sample of origin, sequenced in a study of CD4 T cells in relation to SARS-CoV-2 and coronaviruses. The unexposed donors gave CD4+ T cells in about 2011-2018, prior to COVID-19. Isolation of CD4+ T cells took place after nine to ten days in culture. Data came from immunoSEQ multiplex PCR; TCRdb stores just in-frame clones and leaves some out. The repertoire includes about 23,000 clones, more than 60% of them detected once, and roughly a sixth sits in the top ten. Their specific antigens are unknown. The material sequenced was CD4+ T cells from PBMCs, cultured in vitro. The receptors come from a human donor in good health.

The CDR3 sequence: CASSLNLAGGTDTQYF. DNA of the CDR3: TGTGCCAGCAGCCTAAACTTAGCGGGAGGTACAGATACGCAGTATTTT. The V call is TRBV11-2, the J call TRBJ2-3, with 10 bases fitting TRBD2. Unmatched junction bases numbered 8, after V lost 5 bases and J lost 3 bases. The CDR3 sequence is 16 residues long. Germline assignment: CDR1 SGHAT and CDR2 FQNNGV.

The V gene is TRBV21-1, the J gene TRBJ1-5. TRBV21-1 has pseudogene status. This CDR3 has 11 amino acids. CDR3 region: CASGGDQPQHF. CDR3 bases: TGTGCCAGCGGTGGAGATCAGCCCCAGCATTTT.

The V gene is TRBV9, the J gene TRBJ2-7, with D uncertain. V lost 2 bases, J lost 0 bases, and 15 bases lay in between. The germline CDR1 and CDR2 sequences are SGDLS and YYNGEE. This CDR3 has 16 residues. The CDR3 here is CASSVGLGADSYEQYF. CDR3 nucleotide sequence: TGTGCCAGCAGCGTGGGGTTGGGTGCCGACTCCTACGAGCAGTACTTC.

This clone has only a few counts. The chain employs TRBV30 and TRBJ1-2; perhaps TRBD1 as D (5 bases). CDR1 GTSNPN and CDR2 SVGIG come from the germline V gene (reference sequence). With 3 bases removed from V and 10 bases from J, the gap between germline ends came to 12 bases. The CDR3 spans 11 residues. CDR3 coding DNA: TGTGCCTGGAGCATAGCGGGACCCTACACCTTC. Residues: CAWSIAGPYTF.

This chain links TRBV6-1 with TRBJ1-2, with TRBD1 matching over 8 bases. V was clipped by 5 bases and J by 3 bases; unmatched bases: 5. The CDR3 spans 14 residues. CDR1 and CDR2 (germline): MNHNS, SASEGT. CDR3 nucleotides: TGTGCCAGCAGTTCCCGACAGGGGTACTATGGCTACACCTTC. As protein: CASSSRQGYYGYTF.

This chain connects TRBV7-3 to TRBJ2-2; D not certain. Germline CDR1 is SGHTA and CDR2 is FQGTGA. Deletions cut 1 base from V and 0 bases from J, with 6 bases between. The CDR3 loop spans 15 amino acids. CDR3 protein: CASSLNPANTGELFF. As DNA, the CDR3 is TGTGCCAGCAGCTTAAATCCGGCGAACACCGGGGAGCTGTTTTTT.

V gene TRBV12-5 combines with J gene TRBJ2-5, with TRBD2 matching 12 bases. The CDR3 is made up of 17 amino acids. The germline V gene encodes CDR1 LGHNT and CDR2 FRNRAP. The ends lost 9 bases at V and 1 base at J; junction bases unmatched: 12. In nucleotides, the CDR3 is TGTGCTAGCCCCCTAGCGGGAGGGCCGCGGGGCCAAGAGACCCAGTACTTC. It is translated as CASPLAGGPRGQETQYF.

CDR3 residues: CASSPSPGFHDYGYTF. CDR3 coding DNA: TGTGCCAGCAGCCCCAGCCCGGGGTTCCATGACTATGGCTACACCTTC. The chain uses TRBV7-3 and TRBJ1-2; D gene unclear. From germline, CDR1 is SGHTA and CDR2 FQGTGA. V was shortened by 5 bases and J by 3 bases, with 19 bases between the two germline ends. This CDR3 is 16 amino acids long.

The V gene is TRBV20-1, the J gene TRBJ2-1; no definite D call. The germline V gene encodes CDR1 DFQATT and CDR2 SNEGSKA (reference sequence). V was clipped by 4 bases and J by 3 bases, with 4 bases between them. The CDR3 totals 11 residues. CDR3 in DNA: TGCAGTGCTAATGACTACAATGAGCAGTTCTTC. The encoded protein is CSANDYNEQFF.

The chain carries TRBV29-1 and TRBJ1-2; D is possibly TRBD1 (6 bases). This CDR3 has 11 residues. V dropped 6 bases and J dropped 8 bases, with 13 bases sitting between them. Germline-derived CDR1 and CDR2 are SQVTM and ANQGSEA. The CDR3 DNA reads as TGCAGCGTGGCGGGACATGGAGGCTACACCTTC. This gives the protein CSVAGHGGYTF.

This chain joins TRBV6-5 and TRBJ1-2; D remains ambiguous. The CDR3 contains 13 residues. CDR1 is MNHEY and CDR2 is SVGAGI in the germline V gene. CDR3 sequence (DNA): TGTGGAACGAAGAATGGGATAAACTATGGCTACACCTTC. This encodes CGTKNGINYGYTF.

The V gene is TRBV2, the J gene TRBJ2-5, with D uncertain. V lost 7 bases to trimming and J lost 2 bases, with 14 bases between them. This CDR3 has 14 amino acids. The V gene's germline CDR1 is SNHLY and CDR2 FYNNEI. Here the CDR3 DNA reads TGTGCCAGCATGGGTCTCCTGGCTCAAGAGACCCAGTACTTC. Amino acids: CASMGLLAQETQYF. Using reference TRBV2 and TRBJ2-5 for the parts outside the CDR3, the full variable domain is EPEVTQTPSHQVTQMGQEVILRCVPISNHLYFYWYRQILGQKVEFLVSFYNNEISEKSEIFDDQFSVERPDGSNFTLKIRSTKLEDSAMYFCASMGLLAQETQYFGPGTRLLVL.

The chain joins TRBV5-4 to TRBJ1-1, with 8 bases aligning to TRBD1. This CDR3 spans 12 amino acids. J lost 7 bases, V lost 5 bases, and 4 bases had no gene match. Germline V gene sequence: CDR1 SGHNT, CDR2 YYREEE (reference sequence). The CDR3 loop reads CASSLQGVEAFF. CDR3 bases: TGTGCCAGCAGTTTACAGGGGGTTGAAGCTTTCTTT.

V usage is TRBV29-1 and J usage is TRBJ2-7; TRBD1 aligns across 8 bases. This CDR3 spans 13 amino acids. From germline, CDR1 is SQVTM and CDR2 ANQGSEA. Losses at the gene ends were 4 bases for V and 7 bases for J; bases not matched to a gene: 9. The CDR3 coding sequence is TGCAGCGTTGTAAAGGACAGGGAATTTGAGCAGTACTTC. Protein sequence: CSVVKDREFEQYF.

The V and J genes are TRBV20-1 and TRBJ2-4; 11 bases fit TRBD2. Germline V gene data show CDR1 as DFQATT and CDR2 as SNEGSKA (reference sequence). The CDR3 sequence is 17 residues long. The trim removed 3 bases at V and 4 bases at J, leaving 11 bases unmatched. The DNA for the CDR3 is TGCAGTGCTAGTCACGGGACTAGCGGTTATCGAAAAAACATTCAGTACTTC. This encodes CSASHGTSGYRKNIQYF.

The V call is TRBV5-8, the J call TRBJ2-7, with TRBD1 as a possible D gene (6 bases). Trimming removed 5 bases at V and 3 bases at J, with 18 bases between. Germline V gene sequence: CDR1 SGHTS, CDR2 YDEGEE. This CDR3 has 15 amino acids. This chain's CDR3 is CASSLLGQGIYEQYF. The CDR3, as DNA: TGTGCCAGCAGTCTCCTTGGGCAGGGGATCTACGAGCAGTACTTC.

This chain uses TRBV6-5 with TRBJ2-1, with 12 bases that match TRBD2. Germline values: CDR1 MNHEY, CDR2 SVGAGI. V shed 6 bases and J 6 bases; nucleotides not matched to a gene: 3. CDR3 length: 14 amino acids. The CDR3 region has the DNA TGTGCCAGCAGGACTAGCGGGAGTCGCAATGAGCAGTTCTTC. Translation gives CASRTSGSRNEQFF.

This clone was seen a handful of times. The rearrangement joins TRBV23-1 to TRBJ1-5; 8 bases match TRBD1. TRBV23-1 is noted as an ORF with a role that remains uncertain. The CDR3 has 20 residues. V lost 4 bases, J lost 4 bases, and 21 bases stayed unmatched. The CDR3, as DNA: TGCGCCAGCAGTCGAATGACAGGGGCGGACATGAATCCCGTTAATCAGCCCCAGCATTTT. The encoded protein is CASSRMTGADMNPVNQPQHF.

This chain links TRBV3-1 (or the pseudogene TRBV3-2) with TRBJ2-7; D not resolved. The ends were cut back, 0 bases at V and 7 bases at J, with 10 bases in the middle. There are 13 residues in the CDR3. CDR1 and CDR2 from the germline V gene are LGHDT and YNNKEL (reference sequence). The DNA for the CDR3 is TGTGCCAGCAGCCAAGAATGGGATAGGGAGCAGTACTTC. This codes for CASSQEWDREQYF.

This chain connects TRBV19 to TRBJ1-1; TRBD1 aligns across 8 bases. The CDR3 consists of 13 residues. Germline V lookup: CDR1 LNHDA, CDR2 SQIVND (reference sequence). The V segment lost 3 bases and the J segment 5 bases; nucleotides outside the gene matches: 2. For the CDR3, the DNA is TGTGCCAGTAGTATGACAGGGGTAACTGAAGCTTTCTTT. It yields the protein CASSMTGVTEAFF.